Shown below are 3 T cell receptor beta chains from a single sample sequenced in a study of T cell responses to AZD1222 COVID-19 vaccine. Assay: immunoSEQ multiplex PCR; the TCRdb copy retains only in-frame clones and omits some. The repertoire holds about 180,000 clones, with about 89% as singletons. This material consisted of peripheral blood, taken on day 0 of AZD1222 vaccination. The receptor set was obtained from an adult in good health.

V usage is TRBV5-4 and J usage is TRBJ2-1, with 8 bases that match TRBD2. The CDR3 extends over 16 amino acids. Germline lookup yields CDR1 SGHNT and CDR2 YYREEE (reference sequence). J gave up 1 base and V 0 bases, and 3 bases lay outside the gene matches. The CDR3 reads CASSLGAGVSYNEQFF. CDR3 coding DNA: TGTGCCAGCAGCTTGGGAGCGGGAGTATCCTACAATGAGCAGTTCTTC.

The CDR3 here is CASSITSDTEAFF. The CDR3, as DNA: TGTGCCAGTAGTATCACGTCCGACACTGAAGCTTTCTTT. The chain employs TRBV19 and TRBJ1-1; D is unresolved. CDR3 length: 13 residues. Trimming stripped 3 bases from V and 3 bases from J, with 8 bases between. Germline loops: CDR1 LNHDA, CDR2 SQIVND (reference sequence).

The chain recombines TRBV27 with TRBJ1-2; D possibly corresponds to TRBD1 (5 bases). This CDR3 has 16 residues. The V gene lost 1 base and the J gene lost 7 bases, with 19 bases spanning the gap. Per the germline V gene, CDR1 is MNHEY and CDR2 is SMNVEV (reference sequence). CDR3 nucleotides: TGTGCCAGCAGTTTATACTGGGGGATCTGGATGGGTGGCTACACCTTC. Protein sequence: CASSLYWGIWMGGYTF.